Each of the 27 T cell receptor beta chains below was sequenced from the same sample in a study of shared T cell receptors in the human thymus. The protocol was immunoSEQ multiplex PCR, while the TCRdb copy is restricted to in-frame clones and leaves out a portion. Here the sample spans 450,000 to 650,000 clones, roughly 74% being singletons. These sequences were also reported in another study, on human thymus T cells.

Material for sequencing was thymocytes. The origin of the receptors is a boy under two years old with a congenital heart defect.

This clone was picked up one time. The chain's CDR3 is CASSYKDVGGYNEQFF. Here the CDR3 DNA reads TGTGCCAGCAGTTACAAGGACGTGGGAGGCTACAATGAGCAGTTCTTC. The J gene is TRBJ2-1, the V gene TRBV6-5, with D possibly matching TRBD2 (6 bases). This CDR3 has 16 amino acids. The germline V and J ends were trimmed by 2 bases and 3 bases, with 14 bases remaining between them. Germline V gives CDR1 MNHEY, CDR2 SVGAGI.

This clone was recorded only once. The chain uses TRBV25-1 and TRBJ2-7; D might be TRBD1 (6 bases). V was clipped by 2 bases and J by 12 bases, with 11 bases between them. There are 11 residues in the CDR3. Germline V CDR1 and CDR2: MGHDK, SYGVNS. CDR3 bases: TGTGCCAGCAGTGAAGTAGGGACAAGGTACTTC. Encoded protein: CASSEVGTRYF.

This clone was observed a few times. The gene calls are TRBV5-1 and TRBJ2-6; no firm D call. The CDR3 sequence is 16 residues long. Germline-derived CDR1 and CDR2 are SGHRS and YFSETQ. The V end was cut by 4 bases, the J end by 0 bases, with 11 bases between. This CDR3 reads CASSPTSTSGANVLTF. The CDR3 nucleotides read TGCGCCAGCAGCCCCACATCCACCTCTGGGGCCAACGTCCTGACTTTC.

The J gene is TRBJ1-2, the V gene TRBV6-5; TRBD1 is a possible D gene (5 bases). This CDR3 has 14 amino acids. V dropped 5 bases and J dropped 6 bases, with 16 bases sitting between them. Germline V gives CDR1 MNHEY, CDR2 SVGAGI. This CDR3 is CASSTPRGEDGYTF. The CDR3, as DNA: TGTGCCAGCAGTACCCCGCGGGGGGAAGATGGCTACACCTTC.

In this sample, this clone turned up a few times. This chain joins TRBV5-1 and TRBJ2-1; 9 nucleotides agree with TRBD2. This CDR3 comprises 15 residues. Losses at the gene ends were 0 bases for V and 3 bases for J; bases not matched to a gene: 1. Germline values: CDR1 SGHRS, CDR2 YFSETQ. The CDR3 sequence: CASSLETSGYNEQFF. In DNA form, the CDR3 reads TGCGCCAGCAGCTTGGAGACTAGCGGCTACAATGAGCAGTTCTTC.

This clone was found once. V gene TRBV7-9 combines with J gene TRBJ2-1; no definite D call. V shed 5 bases and J shed 2 bases, with 22 bases lying between them. Per the germline V gene, CDR1 is SEHNR and CDR2 is FQNEAQ (reference sequence). CDR3 size: 18 residues. Written as DNA, the CDR3 is TGTGCCAGCAGCCTCAGTAGCCCCCTTGTAACGGCCTACAATGAGCAGTTCTTC. Translating it yields CASSLSSPLVTAYNEQFF.

The V call is TRBV27, the J call TRBJ2-5; tentatively, D is TRBD2 (6 bases). With the DNA end fitting TRBJ2-7 better, the J assignment may be wrong. CDR1 is MNHEY, CDR2 SMNVEV, per germline (reference sequence). The CDR3 has 15 residues. This CDR3 is CASSSGDGAPNEQYF. The CDR3 region has the DNA TGTGCCAGCAGTTCGGGGGATGGAGCTCCTAACGAGCAGTACTTC.

The CDR3 loop is CASSLTSGQIHNEQFF. DNA of the CDR3: TGTGCCAGCAGCTTAACGTCGGGACAGATTCACAATGAGCAGTTCTTC. The chain has TRBV4-2 and TRBJ2-1; 7 nucleotides align to TRBD1. Per germline, CDR1 LGHNA and CDR2 YNFKEQ. The length of the CDR3 is 16 residues. The junction had 12 bases not matched to a gene; V was cut back by 5 bases and J by 5 bases.

This clone was detected only a few times. CDR3 sequence (DNA): TGTGCCAGCAGCCAGGAGGTTGGCGTCGGACAGGGGGCGCGAGGGGCCAACGTCCTGACTTTC. This sequence encodes CASSQEVGVGQGARGANVLTF. This chain links TRBV4-2 with TRBJ2-6, with TRBD1 matching 11 bases. CDR1 is LGHNA, CDR2 YNFKEQ, per germline. The CDR3 sequence is 21 residues long. V trimming: 3 bases; J trimming: 4 bases; junction bases outside the gene matches: 17.

The chain recombines TRBV5-8 with TRBJ2-3; 7 bases are shared with TRBD1. The germline V gene encodes CDR1 SGHTS and CDR2 YDEGEE. This CDR3 comprises 16 residues. The V segment lost 4 bases and the J segment 6 bases; nucleotides outside the gene matches: 14. The CDR3 is CASSLRDRALSDTQYF. CDR3 DNA sequence: TGTGCCAGCAGCCTTAGGGACAGAGCCCTCTCCGATACGCAGTATTTT.

This chain connects TRBV5-8 to TRBJ2-7; 14 bases are shared with TRBD2. The V gene's germline CDR1 is SGHTS and CDR2 YDEGEE. The V segment lost 4 bases and the J segment 5 bases; nucleotides outside the gene matches: 14. This CDR3 is built from 18 residues. The CDR3 spells CASSRGQGGLAGAHEQYF. The CDR3 DNA is TGTGCCAGCAGCCGGGGACAGGGGGGACTAGCGGGAGCCCACGAGCAGTACTTC.

This clone was found a few times. V gene TRBV6-5 combines with J gene TRBJ1-2; D remains unclear. Trimming removed 0 bases at V and 2 bases at J, with 7 bases between. From germline, CDR1 is MNHEY and CDR2 SVGAGI. This CDR3 is 14 amino acids long. The CDR3 loop reads CASSYSRGNYGYTF. DNA for the CDR3: TGTGCCAGCAGTTACTCTAGAGGGAACTATGGCTACACCTTC.

The V and J genes are TRBV21-1 and TRBJ1-4; TRBD1, the table's D call, lacks a check against the DNA. TRBV21-1 is a pseudogene locus. The CDR3 loop spans 18 amino acids. The CDR3 sequence is CASLWGTGEKVTNEKLFF. The CDR3 DNA reads as TGTGCCAGCCTCTGGGGGACAGGGGAAAAAGTAACTAATGAAAAACTGTTTTTT.

The chain recombines TRBV13 with TRBJ2-7, with TRBD2 matching over 9 bases. With 0 bases clipped from V and 6 bases from J, the junction kept 9 bases outside the gene matches. This CDR3 contains 16 residues. Germline CDR1 and CDR2: PRHDT and FYEKMQ (reference sequence). The CDR3 coding sequence is TGTGCCAGCAGCTTAGGCCTGGCGGGAGGGCCCTGCGAGCAGTACTTC. Translated: CASSLGLAGGPCEQYF.

The J gene is TRBJ2-3, the V gene TRBV30; 10 bases fit TRBD2. The CDR3 covers 16 residues. J gave up 5 bases and V 0 bases, and 8 bases lay outside the gene matches. CDR1 and CDR2 (germline): GTSNPN, SVGIG (reference sequence). The CDR3 sequence: CAWSVSLAGEVDTQYF. The DNA of the CDR3 is TGTGCCTGGAGTGTAAGTCTAGCGGGAGAAGTAGATACGCAGTATTTT. The full variable domain, with the rest looked up from reference TRBV30 and TRBJ2-3, is SQTIHQWPATLVQPVGSPLSLECTVEGTSNPNLYWYRQAAGRGLQLLFYSVGIGQISSEVPQNLSASRPQDRQFILSSKKLLLSDSGFYLCAWSVSLAGEVDTQYFGPGTRLTVL.

The CDR3 DNA sequence: TGCGCCAGCAGCATACCGGGACAGTTTTTCTATGGCTACACCTTC. Translation gives CASSIPGQFFYGYTF. V and J are TRBV10-1 and TRBJ1-2; 7 bases map to TRBD1. In germline, CDR1 is WNHNN, CDR2 SYGVQD (reference sequence). The ends lost 6 bases at V and 4 bases at J; junction bases unmatched: 11. This CDR3 comprises 15 residues.

This clone was observed a single time. This chain links TRBV10-3 with TRBJ1-5, with D possibly being TRBD1 (6 bases). The CDR3 has 13 residues. Between the trimmed V and J ends, which lost 4 bases and 7 bases, there was a span of 11 bases. Germline CDR1 reads ENHRY; CDR2 reads SYGVKD. The CDR3: CAISGGRGQPQHF. In DNA form, the CDR3 reads TGTGCCATCAGTGGGGGCAGGGGACAGCCCCAGCATTTT.

The genes are TRBV7-3 and TRBJ2-7; 8 positions agree with TRBD2. Germline V CDR1 and CDR2: SGHTA, FQGTGA. CDR3 length: 16 amino acids. J gave up 2 bases and V 0 bases, and 6 bases lay outside the gene matches. The CDR3 bases are TGTGCCAGCAGCTTAACGGGAGGGACTAGAGCCTACGAGCAGTACTTC. This translates into CASSLTGGTRAYEQYF.

The J gene is TRBJ2-7, the V gene TRBV27; 8 bases fit TRBD2. This CDR3 is built from 15 residues. V lost 2 bases and J lost 4; bases outside the gene matches: 7. CDR1 MNHEY and CDR2 SMNVEV come from the germline V gene (reference sequence). For the CDR3, the DNA is TGTGCCAGCAGTTTAAAGGCGGGAGGAAGGTACGAGCAGTACTTC. Translating gives CASSLKAGGRYEQYF.

The chain recombines TRBV23-1 with TRBJ1-3; TRBD1 aligns across 7 bases. TRBV23-1 is reported as an ORF; its role is uncertain. V lost 8 bases and J lost 0; bases outside the gene matches: 4. This CDR3 has 14 residues. CDR3 DNA: TGCGCCAGCCGGACAGGAGGCTCTGGAAACACCATATATTTT. Amino acid sequence: CASRTGGSGNTIYF.

The chain uses TRBV28 and TRBJ1-4; 11 positions agree with TRBD1. The CDR3 spans 15 residues. Germline-derived CDR1 and CDR2 are MDHEN and SYDVKM. The junction had 5 bases not matched to a gene; V was cut back by 5 bases and J by 6 bases. The CDR3 DNA reads as TGTGCCAGCAGTCCTCGGGGACAGGGGGATGAAAAACTGTTTTTT. It codes for CASSPRGQGDEKLFF.

The rearrangement uses TRBV5-6 and TRBJ2-3; 7 bases align to TRBD2. This CDR3 has 15 residues. The J segment lost 4 bases and the V segment lost 6 bases, leaving 11 bases of the junction unmatched. CDR1 and CDR2 (germline): SGHDT, YYEEEE. The CDR3 protein is CASNLGLAEADTQYF. The CDR3 region has the DNA TGTGCCAGCAACCTTGGGCTAGCGGAGGCAGATACGCAGTATTTT. The full variable domain, with the rest looked up from reference TRBV5-6 and TRBJ2-3, is DAGVTQSPTHLIKTRGQQVTLRCSPKSGHDTVSWYQQALGQGPQFIFQYYEEEERQRGNFPDRFSGHQFPNYSSELNVNALLLGDSALYLCASNLGLAEADTQYFGPGTRLTVL.

This chain uses TRBV27 with TRBJ2-2; 8 nucleotides line up with TRBD2. The CDR3 spans 16 residues. Germline assignment: CDR1 MNHEY and CDR2 SMNVEV (reference sequence). Trimming cost V 2 bases and J 2 bases; bases outside gene matches: 4. Here the CDR3 DNA reads TGTGCCAGCAGTTTAAACGGGGGGGAAAACACCGGGGAGCTGTTTTTT. Translated: CASSLNGGENTGELFF.

The chain links TRBV12-5 to TRBJ2-1; TRBD2 aligns across 9 bases. The germline V gene has CDR1 LGHNT and CDR2 FRNRAP. Trimming took 2 bases from V and 6 from J; bases not matched to a gene: 14. This CDR3 is built from 18 residues. In DNA form, the CDR3 reads TGTGCTAGTGGTTTGTTCCCGGGTAGCGGGAGAGTCGGCAATGAGCAGTTCTTC. The encoded protein is CASGLFPGSGRVGNEQFF.

This clone was picked up one time. The V call is TRBV27, the J call TRBJ2-2; 11 bases fit TRBD1. Germline trimming cut 11 bases from V and 7 bases from J; bases unmatched to any gene: 15. This CDR3 is built from 16 residues. Germline V gives CDR1 MNHEY, CDR2 SMNVEV (reference sequence). The CDR3 sequence: CAGTGGSSEKNGELFF. CDR3 nucleotides: TGTGCCGGGACAGGGGGTTCGTCGGAGAAGAACGGGGAGCTGTTTTTT.

The chain employs TRBV27 and TRBJ1-5, with D perhaps matching TRBD1 (5 bases). Trimming took 6 bases from V and 3 from J, leaving 12 bases between them. Per the germline V gene, CDR1 is MNHEY and CDR2 is SMNVEV (reference sequence). This CDR3 region has 14 residues. CDR3 in amino acids: CASRGGEPNQPQHF. As DNA, the CDR3 is TGTGCCAGCAGGGGGGGGGAACCCAATCAGCCCCAGCATTTT.

The rearrangement links TRBV7-2 to TRBJ1-2; D possibly corresponds to TRBD1 (5 bases). Germline assignment: CDR1 SGHTA and CDR2 FQGNSA. Trimming left V 1 base short and J 4 bases short, with 13 bases between. This CDR3 has 15 residues. The CDR3 here is CASSLGGEVCYGYTF. The CDR3 bases are TGTGCCAGCAGCTTAGGAGGGGAGGTGTGCTATGGCTACACCTTC.